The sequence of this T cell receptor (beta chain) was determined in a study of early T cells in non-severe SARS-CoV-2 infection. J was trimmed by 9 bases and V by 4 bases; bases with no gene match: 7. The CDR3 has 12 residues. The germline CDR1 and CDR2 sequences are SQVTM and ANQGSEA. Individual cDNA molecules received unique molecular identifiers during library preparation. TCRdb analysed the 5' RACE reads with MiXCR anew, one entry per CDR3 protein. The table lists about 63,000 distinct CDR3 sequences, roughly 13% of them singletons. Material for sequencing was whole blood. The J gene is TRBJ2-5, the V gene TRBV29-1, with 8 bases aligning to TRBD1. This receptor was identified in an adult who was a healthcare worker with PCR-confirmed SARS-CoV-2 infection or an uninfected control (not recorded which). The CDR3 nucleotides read TGCAGCGTTGTGACAGGGGAACGGTCCCAGTACTTC. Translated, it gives CSVVTGERSQYF.